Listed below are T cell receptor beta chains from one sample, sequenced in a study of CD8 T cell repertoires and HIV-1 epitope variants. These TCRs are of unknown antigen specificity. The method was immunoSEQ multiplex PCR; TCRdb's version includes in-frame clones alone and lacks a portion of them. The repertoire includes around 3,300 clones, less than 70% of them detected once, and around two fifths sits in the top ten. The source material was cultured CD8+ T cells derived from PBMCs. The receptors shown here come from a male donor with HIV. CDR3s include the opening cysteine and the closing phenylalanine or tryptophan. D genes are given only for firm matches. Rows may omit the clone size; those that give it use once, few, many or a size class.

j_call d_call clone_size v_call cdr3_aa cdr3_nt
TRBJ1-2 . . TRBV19 CASSMGARTRGYTF TGTGCCAGTAGTATGGGGGCGCGTACCCGGGGCTACACCTTC
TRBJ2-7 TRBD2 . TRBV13 CASSFQRGTYEQYF TGTGCCAGCAGCTTCCAGCGGGGGACCTACGAGCAGTACTTC
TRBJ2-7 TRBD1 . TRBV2 CASEGRTGDYEQYF TGTGCCAGCGAGGGTCGGACAGGGGACTACGAGCAGTACTTC
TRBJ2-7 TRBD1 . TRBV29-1 CSAGQGGEQYF TGCAGCGCCGGACAGGGAGGCGAGCAGTACTTC
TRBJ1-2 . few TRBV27 CASSLLGGYYGYTF TGTGCCAGCAGTTTACTTGGGGGGTACTATGGCTACACCTTC
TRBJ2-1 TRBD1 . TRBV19 CASGNSGTGGEHEQFF TGTGCCAGTGGGAATTCCGGGACAGGAGGGGAACATGAGCAGTTCTTC
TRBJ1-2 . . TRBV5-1 CASSLDGGGYTF TGCGCCAGCAGCTTGGATGGGGGTGGCTACACCTTC
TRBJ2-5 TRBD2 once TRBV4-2 CASSQDQASGPRGETQYF TGTGCCAGCAGCCAAGATCAGGCTAGCGGGCCCCGAGGGGAGACCCAGTACTTC
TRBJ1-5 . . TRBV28 CASSSAPGISNQPQHF TGTGCCAGCAGTTCCGCCCCAGGGATTAGCAATCAGCCCCAGCATTTT
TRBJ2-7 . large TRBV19 CASSTLATEYEQYF TGTGCCAGTAGTACCCTAGCGACAGAATACGAGCAGTACTTC
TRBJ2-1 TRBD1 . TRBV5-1 CASSRGTGNEQFF TGCGCCAGCAGCCGTGGGACAGGTAACGAGCAGTTCTTC
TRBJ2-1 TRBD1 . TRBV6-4 CASSDGAGGQGEQFF TGTGCCAGCAGTGACGGGGCAGGGGGTCAAGGTGAGCAGTTCTTC
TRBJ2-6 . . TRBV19 CASNPARGSGANVLTF TGTGCCAGTAACCCCGCCCGGGGCTCTGGGGCCAACGTCCTGACTTTC
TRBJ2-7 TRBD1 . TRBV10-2 CASSRTGDEQYF TGCGCCAGCAGTAGAACAGGGGACGAGCAGTACTTC
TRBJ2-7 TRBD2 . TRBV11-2 CASRFSGSYEQYF TGTGCCAGCAGGTTTAGCGGGTCCTACGAGCAGTACTTC
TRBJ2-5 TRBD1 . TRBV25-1 CASSVMGQAVETQYF TGTGCCAGCAGTGTGATGGGACAGGCAGTAGAGACCCAGTACTTC
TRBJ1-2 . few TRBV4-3 CASSQDPPDLDYGYTF TGCGCCAGCAGCCAAGATCCCCCAGACTTGGACTATGGCTACACCTTC
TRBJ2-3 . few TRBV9 CASTLINPGAYF TGTGCCAGCACCCTAATTAACCCAGGGGCGTATTTT
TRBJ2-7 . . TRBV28 CASSPGTSYEQYF TGTGCCAGCAGTCCCGGGACCTCCTACGAGCAGTACTTC
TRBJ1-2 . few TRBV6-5 CASRPRTDYGYTF TGTGCCAGCAGACCGCGGACGGACTATGGCTACACCTTC
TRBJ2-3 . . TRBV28 CASSLWGESTDTQYF TGTGCCAGCAGTTTATGGGGAGAATCCACAGATACGCAGTATTTT
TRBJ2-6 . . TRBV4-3 CASSQDRDSGALSGANVLTF TGCGCCAGCAGCCAAGATAGGGACTCCGGGGCCCTCTCTGGGGCCAACGTCCTGACTTTC
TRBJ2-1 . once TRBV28 CASGSYEQFF TGTGCCAGCGGGAGCTATGAGCAGTTCTTC
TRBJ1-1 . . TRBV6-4 CASSEWCQTNTEAFF TGTGCCAGCAGTGAATGGTGTCAGACCAACACTGAAGCTTTCTTT
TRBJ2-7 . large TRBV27 CASSLTSGTFAYEQYF TGTGCCAGCAGCTTAACCTCAGGGACTTTCGCCTACGAGCAGTACTTC
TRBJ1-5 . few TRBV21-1 CASSGKTQGINSNQPQHF TGTGCCAGCAGCGGTAAGACGCAGGGGATTAATAGCAATCAGCCCCAGCATTTT
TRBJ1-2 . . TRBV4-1 CASSLELDTYYGYTF TGCGCCAGCAGCCTTGAATTAGACACATACTATGGCTACACCTTC
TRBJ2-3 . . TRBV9 CASSVGGRGTDTQYF TGTGCCAGCAGCGTAGGCGGGCGGGGCACAGATACGCAGTATTTT
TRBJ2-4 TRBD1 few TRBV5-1 CASSLLGQGNIQYF TGCGCCAGCAGCCTGTTGGGACAGGGTAACATTCAGTACTTC
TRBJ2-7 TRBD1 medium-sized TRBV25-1 CASSSDRWDRETYEQYF TGTGCCAGCAGTAGTGACCGATGGGACAGGGAAACCTACGAGCAGTACTTC
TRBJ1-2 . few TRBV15 CATSRGQQYGYTF TGTGCCACCAGCAGAGGACAGCAATATGGCTACACCTTC
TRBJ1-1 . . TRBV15 CASGGVNTEAFF TGTGCCTCGGGCGGGGTAAACACTGAAGCTTTCTTT
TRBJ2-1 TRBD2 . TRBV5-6 CASSLGTSGVNEQFF TGTGCCAGCAGCTTGGGAACTAGCGGGGTCAATGAGCAGTTCTTC
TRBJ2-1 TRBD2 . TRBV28 CASTTGTSMGNEQFF TGTGCCAGCACCACCGGGACTAGCATGGGCAATGAGCAGTTCTTC
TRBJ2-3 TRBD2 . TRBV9 CASSVMVGGGSDTQYF TGTGCCAGCAGCGTAATGGTTGGCGGGGGGTCAGATACGCAGTATTTT
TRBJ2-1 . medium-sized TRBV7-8 CASSLDSSYNEQFF TGTGCCAGCAGCTTAGATAGCTCCTACAATGAGCAGTTCTTC
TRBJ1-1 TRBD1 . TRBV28 CASTFTGGMAFF TGTGCCAGCACCTTCACAGGGGGAATGGCTTTCTTT
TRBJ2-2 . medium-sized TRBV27 CASSFGTGELFF TGTGCCAGCAGTTTCGGCACCGGGGAGCTGTTTTTT
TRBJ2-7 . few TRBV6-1 CASSARDNGYEQYF TGTGCCAGCAGTGCTCGGGACAACGGCTACGAGCAGTACTTC
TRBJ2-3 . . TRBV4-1 CASSQDVGADTQYF TGCGCCAGCAGCCAAGATGTGGGGGCTGATACGCAGTATTTT